A selection of T cell receptor beta chains follows, all from one sample in a study of somatic mutations in cytotoxic T cells in rheumatoid arthritis. Profiling relied on immunoSEQ multiplex PCR, and the TCRdb table lists in-frame clones only, not all of them. The data show roughly 17,000 clones, approximately 80% seen once. Sequencing input: CD8+ T cells sorted from blood. All receptors come from an adult with rheumatoid arthritis. Both conserved end residues are part of each CDR3. Fields, in order: clone size, V gene, J gene, CDR3 protein. The listing skips clone size in some rows; elsewhere it reads once, few, many or a size class.

NA	TRBV29-1	TRBJ2-1	CSVGGPDRGSYNEQFF
once	TRBV29-1	TRBJ2-5	CSGGRGAAETQYF
NA	TRBV6-5	TRBJ2-1	CASSGTSGAYNEQFF
NA	TRBV4-2	TRBJ2-2	CASSQLAGDTGELFF
once	TRBV5-8	TRBJ2-1	CASSFRGWEQFF
NA	TRBV7-2	TRBJ2-3	CASSLLADTQYF
NA	TRBV11-2	TRBJ2-7	CASSSGLEQYF
NA	TRBV29-1	TRBJ1-2	CSVDLALSNYGYTF
NA	TRBV30	TRBJ1-2	CAWSGYGYTF
NA	TRBV6-5	TRBJ1-2	CASSYSAGYGYTF
NA	TRBV7-2	TRBJ2-5	CASSPKRRYQETQYF
NA	TRBV29-1	TRBJ1-2	CSAISGGGGYTF
NA	TRBV7-9	TRBJ1-1	CASSLAGDTEAFF
NA	TRBV11-2	TRBJ1-1	CASSLTGVNTEAFF
once	TRBV6-1	TRBJ2-5	CASSELGGGGKETQYF
once	TRBV7-3	TRBJ2-1	CASSLYGGGAPGFF
NA	TRBV6-1	TRBJ1-5	CASSGSVNQPQHF
NA	TRBV19	TRBJ2-7	CASSTPRGSSYEQYF
NA	TRBV27	TRBJ2-7	CASKLQGSLAEQYF
NA	TRBV15	TRBJ2-6	CATAGTAGSGANVLTF
NA	TRBV28	TRBJ1-1	CASSFGLLGRGRGTEAFF
NA	TRBV6-1	TRBJ2-4	CASSNWDREKNIQYF
NA	TRBV4-1	TRBJ1-5	CASSQKDAPNQPQHF
NA	TRBV6-5	TRBJ1-2	CASSYLGDALYGYTF
NA	TRBV7-8	TRBJ2-7	CASSTGTSGESFYEQYF
NA	TRBV6-6	TRBJ1-5	CASSYVRTVSNQPQHF
NA	TRBV5-4	TRBJ1-1	CASSPGPTPNTEAFF